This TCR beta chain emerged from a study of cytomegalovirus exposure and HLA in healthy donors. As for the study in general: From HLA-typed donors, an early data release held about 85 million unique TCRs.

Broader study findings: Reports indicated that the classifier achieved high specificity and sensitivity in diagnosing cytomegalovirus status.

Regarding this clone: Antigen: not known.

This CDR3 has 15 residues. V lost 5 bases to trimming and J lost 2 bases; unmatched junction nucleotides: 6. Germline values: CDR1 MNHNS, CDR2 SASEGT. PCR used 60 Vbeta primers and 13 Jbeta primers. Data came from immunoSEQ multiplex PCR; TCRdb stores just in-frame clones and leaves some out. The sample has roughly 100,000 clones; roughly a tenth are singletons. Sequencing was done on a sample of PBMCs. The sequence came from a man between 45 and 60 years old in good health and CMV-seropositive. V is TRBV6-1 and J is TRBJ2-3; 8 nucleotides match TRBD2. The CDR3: CASSREREFTDTQYF. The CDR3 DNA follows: TGTGCCAGCAGTCGTGAGCGGGAGTTCACAGATACGCAGTATTTT.